This TCR beta chain was observed in a study of shared clonotypes between healthy human individuals. The CDR3 has 20 residues. Germline CDR1 and CDR2: WSHSY and SAAADI. V was trimmed by 5 bases and J by 3 bases, leaving 32 bases between them. When replicate PCRs were run on unsorted PBMC, they used approximately 300 ng DNA, some 31,000 T cell genomes. Original processing methods: Junction-only sequences without quality scores were provided by ImmunoSEQ, so filtering was different. Some clones are missing from TCRdb's copy, which holds only in-frame ones; the method was immunoSEQ multiplex PCR. V and J calls and clone size are as listed in that table; D and trimming were resolved from the DNA. The data show over 400,000 clones, around 73% seen once. General observations from the study: Blood alone was sampled, and tissue repertoires likely differ.

About this clone itself: Its antigen is currently unknown.

The sample taken for sequencing was PBMCs. V and J are TRBV10-2 and TRBJ2-7, with D possibly TRBD2 on 6 matching bases. This receptor was obtained from a woman between 35 and 50 years old in good health. Some clones in this sample may be carry-over from other donors' samples. CDR3 sequence: CASSRPSEGRVRGGFYEQYF. The CDR3 DNA is TGCGCCAGCAGTCGTCCCTCGGAGGGAAGAGTCCGTGGGGGGTTCTACGAGCAGTACTTC.